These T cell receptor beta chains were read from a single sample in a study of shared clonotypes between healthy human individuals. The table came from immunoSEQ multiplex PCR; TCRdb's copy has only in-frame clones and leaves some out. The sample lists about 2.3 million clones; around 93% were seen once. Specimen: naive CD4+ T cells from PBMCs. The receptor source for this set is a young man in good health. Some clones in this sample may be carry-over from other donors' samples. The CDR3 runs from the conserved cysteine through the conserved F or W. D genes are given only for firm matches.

CDR3 protein: CASSYWGSSYNEQFF
J gene: TRBJ2-1
D gene: NA
V gene: TRBV6-5

CDR3 protein: CAWTPLGPVAEAFF
J gene: TRBJ1-1
D gene: NA
V gene: TRBV30

CDR3 protein: CASSFWLATYEQYF
J gene: TRBJ2-7
D gene: NA
V gene: TRBV28

CDR3 protein: CASSLGTAGAHEQFF
J gene: TRBJ2-1
D gene: TRBD2
V gene: TRBV11-3

CDR3 protein: CALLRGGRVYNEQFF
J gene: TRBJ2-1
D gene: TRBD2
V gene: TRBV27

CDR3 protein: CASRGGSGNTIYF
J gene: TRBJ1-3
D gene: NA
V gene: TRBV25-1

CDR3 protein: CASSLTGGPTDTQYF
J gene: TRBJ2-3
D gene: NA
V gene: TRBV7-3

CDR3 protein: CASSSSGASGLFF
J gene: TRBJ2-1
D gene: NA
V gene: TRBV28

CDR3 protein: CASSLGGGDTEAFF
J gene: TRBJ1-1
D gene: NA
V gene: TRBV5-8

CDR3 protein: CASSEAHTSGEKLFF
J gene: TRBJ1-4
D gene: NA
V gene: TRBV6-1

CDR3 protein: CASSLGTATSYEQYF
J gene: TRBJ2-7
D gene: NA
V gene: TRBV5-5

CDR3 protein: CASSLTAGTSQETQYF
J gene: TRBJ2-5
D gene: NA
V gene: TRBV16

CDR3 protein: CSGDRGPNEQFF
J gene: TRBJ2-1
D gene: TRBD1
V gene: TRBV29-1

CDR3 protein: CASTPLSGRGGEQFF
J gene: TRBJ2-1
D gene: TRBD2
V gene: TRBV6-5

CDR3 protein: CASSNGGHTNTGELFF
J gene: TRBJ2-2
D gene: NA
V gene: TRBV21-1

CDR3 protein: CASSIGGALGQRNNEQFF
J gene: TRBJ2-1
D gene: NA
V gene: TRBV28